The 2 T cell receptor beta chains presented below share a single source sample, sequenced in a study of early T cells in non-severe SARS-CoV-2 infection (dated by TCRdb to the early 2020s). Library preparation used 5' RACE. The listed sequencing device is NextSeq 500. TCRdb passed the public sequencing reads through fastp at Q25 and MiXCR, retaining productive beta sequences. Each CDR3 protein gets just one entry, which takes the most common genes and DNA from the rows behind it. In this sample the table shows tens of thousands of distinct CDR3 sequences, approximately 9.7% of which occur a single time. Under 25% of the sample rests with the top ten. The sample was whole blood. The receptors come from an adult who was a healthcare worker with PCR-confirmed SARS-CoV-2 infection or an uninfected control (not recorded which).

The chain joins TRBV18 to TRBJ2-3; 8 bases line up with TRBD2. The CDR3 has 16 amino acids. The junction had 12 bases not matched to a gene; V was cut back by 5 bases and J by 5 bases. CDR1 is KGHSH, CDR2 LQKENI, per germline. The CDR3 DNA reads TGTGCCAGCTCATTAATCGGGGGGGCCCCCGGAGATACGCAGTATTTT. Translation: CASSLIGGAPGDTQYF.

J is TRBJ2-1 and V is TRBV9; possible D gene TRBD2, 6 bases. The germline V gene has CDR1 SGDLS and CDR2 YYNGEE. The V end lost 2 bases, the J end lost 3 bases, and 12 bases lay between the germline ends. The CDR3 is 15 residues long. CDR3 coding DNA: TGTGCCAGCAGCGTGGGCCGGGGGAGCTACAATGAGCAGTTCTTC. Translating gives CASSVGRGSYNEQFF.